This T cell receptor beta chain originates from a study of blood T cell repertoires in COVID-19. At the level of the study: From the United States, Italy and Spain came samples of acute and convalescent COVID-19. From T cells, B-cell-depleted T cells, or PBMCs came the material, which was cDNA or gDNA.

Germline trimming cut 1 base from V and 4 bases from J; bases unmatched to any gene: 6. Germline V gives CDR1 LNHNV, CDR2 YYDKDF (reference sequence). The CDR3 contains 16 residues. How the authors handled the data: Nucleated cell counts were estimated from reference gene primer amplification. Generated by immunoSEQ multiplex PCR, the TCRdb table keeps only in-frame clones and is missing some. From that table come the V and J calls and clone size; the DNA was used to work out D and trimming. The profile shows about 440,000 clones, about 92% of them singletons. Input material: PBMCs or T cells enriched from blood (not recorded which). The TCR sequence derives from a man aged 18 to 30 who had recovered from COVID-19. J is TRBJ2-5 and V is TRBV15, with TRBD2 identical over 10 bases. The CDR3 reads CATSRASGSIVETQYF. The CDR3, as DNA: TGTGCCACCAGCAGAGCTAGCGGGAGTATCGTAGAGACCCAGTACTTC.